These 16 T cell receptor beta chains were sequenced from one sample in a study of blood T cell repertoires in COVID-19. Repertoires were generated with immunoSEQ multiplex PCR, while TCRdb's copy carries only in-frame clones and drops some. The sample has some 330,000 clones; about 92% are singletons. The sample consisted of PBMCs or T cells enriched from blood (not recorded which). Receptors were obtained from a woman aged 25 to 39 who had recovered from COVID-19.

This clone was seen a single time. This chain joins TRBV18 and TRBJ2-7; the D is unclear. Trimming removed 3 bases from V and 0 bases from J, with 9 bases in between. This CDR3 contains 14 residues. Germline CDR1 and CDR2: KGHSH and LQKENI. This CDR3 reads CASSPGIISYEQYF. The CDR3 region has the DNA TGTGCCAGCTCACCTGGCATAATCTCCTACGAGCAGTACTTC.

The chain recombines TRBV19 with TRBJ2-2; D is unresolved. V was pared by 3 bases and J by 8 bases, with 7 bases between. Germline CDR1 and CDR2: LNHDA and SQIVND (reference sequence). The CDR3 contains 12 residues. This chain's CDR3 is CASSIPMGELFF. As DNA, the CDR3 is TGTGCCAGTAGTATCCCCATGGGGGAGCTGTTTTTT. Full variable domain (rest looked up from reference TRBV19 and TRBJ2-2): DGGITQSPKYLFRKEGQNVTLSCEQNLNHDAMYWYRQDPGQGLRLIYYSQIVNDFQKGDIAEGYSVSREKKESFPLTVTSAQKNPTAFYLCASSIPMGELFFGEGSRLTVL.

With regard to this clone: The CDR3 ends on some other residue instead of the conserved phenylalanine or tryptophan, so this is likely a read error. No DNA is shown, since the ends of the CDR3 on it are uncertain; the CDR3 is the one TCRdb lists. The chain has TRBV18 and TRBJ2-7; the tabulated D call, TRBD1, remains unverified against the DNA. From its first to its last residue, the CDR3 has 14 amino acids. Germline loops: CDR1 KGHSH, CDR2 LQKENI. The CDR3 is CASSRNPSTDLPTN.

The chain recombines TRBV3-1 (or the pseudogene TRBV3-2) with TRBJ2-7, with 8 bases matching TRBD2. This CDR3 has 16 amino acids. Germline values: CDR1 LGHDT, CDR2 YNNKEL (reference sequence). Unmatched junction bases numbered 14, after V lost 4 bases and J lost 6 bases. The CDR3 sequence is CASSPTLAGSSGEQYF. In nucleotides, the CDR3 is TGTGCCAGCAGCCCCACTTTAGCGGGGAGCAGTGGCGAGCAGTACTTC.

The chain is built from TRBV13 and TRBJ1-2; the D is unclear. The V gene lost 2 bases and the J gene lost 2 bases, with 3 bases spanning the gap. The CDR3 runs 12 residues. CDR1 PRHDT and CDR2 FYEKMQ come from the germline V gene (reference sequence). DNA for the CDR3: TGTGCCAGCAGCTTACGGAACTATGGCTACACCTTC. Protein sequence: CASSLRNYGYTF. The whole variable domain, filled in from reference TRBV13 and TRBJ1-2, reads AAGVIQSPRHLIKEKRETATLKCYPIPRHDTVYWYQQGPGQDPQFLISFYEKMQSDKGSIPDRFSAQQFSDYHSELNMSSLELGDSALYFCASSLRNYGYTFGSGTRLTVV.

This rearrangement joins TRBV6-2 or TRBV6-3 to TRBJ1-5; no clear D gene. The CDR3 contains 14 residues. The V gene lost 5 bases and the J gene lost 9 bases, with 17 bases spanning the gap. CDR1 and CDR2 (germline): MNHEY, SVGEGT. The CDR3 loop is CASSQTGISRPQHF. The CDR3 DNA sequence: TGTGCCAGCAGTCAAACGGGAATATCTCGGCCCCAGCATTTT.

V and J are TRBV28 and TRBJ1-2; D is unclear. This CDR3 contains 11 residues. V was clipped by 8 bases and J by 4 bases, with 8 bases between them. The germline CDR1 and CDR2 sequences are MDHEN and SYDVKM. DNA for the CDR3: TGTGCCAGCTCCGGACTCTATGGCTACACCTTC. Translated: CASSGLYGYTF.

This sequence joins TRBV14 and TRBJ1-3, with no clear D. CDR3 length equals 14 residues. Per the germline V gene, CDR1 is SGHDN and CDR2 is FVKESK. Trimming removed 4 bases at V and 0 bases at J, with 7 bases between. CDR3 sequence: CASSPPSSGNTIYF. In nucleotides, the CDR3 is TGTGCCAGCAGCCCCCCTTCCTCTGGAAACACCATATATTTT.

The chain uses TRBV27 and TRBJ1-3; 8 bases map to TRBD1. Germline trimming cut 6 bases from V and 4 bases from J; bases unmatched to any gene: 5. The CDR3 is 14 amino acids. Germline CDR1 MNHEY, CDR2 SMNVEV (reference sequence). The CDR3 sequence is CASRPGGPGNTIYF. The CDR3 nucleotides are TGTGCCAGCAGGCCAGGGGGCCCAGGAAACACCATATATTTT.

With respect to this clone: One end of the junction fails to match germline, which may point to a read error. V usage is TRBV7-7 and J usage is TRBJ1-4; D remains unclear. The CDR3 sequence is 15 residues long. CDR1 and CDR2 from the germline V gene are SSHAT and FNYEAQ (reference sequence). In DNA, the CDR3 is TGTGCTAGCAGCTTAGGCAGTTCAACTAATGAAAAACTGTTTTTT. Its protein product is CASSLGSSTNEKLFF.

The chain uses TRBV4-3 and TRBJ1-2; perhaps TRBD1 as D (6 bases). In germline, CDR1 is LGHNA, CDR2 YSLEER. The CDR3 consists of 14 residues. The V end was cut by 2 bases, the J end by 4 bases, with 11 bases between. The CDR3 region has the DNA TGCGCCAGCAGCCAAACAAGGGGGAGCTATGGCTACACCTTC. Translating gives CASSQTRGSYGYTF.

This clone appeared once. The V call is TRBV28, the J call TRBJ2-3, with TRBD2 identical over 9 bases. The CDR3 totals 16 residues. The V segment lost 7 bases and the J segment 4 bases; nucleotides outside the gene matches: 12. CDR1 MDHEN and CDR2 SYDVKM come from the germline V gene. CDR3: CASTRPGTSIADTQYF. CDR3 DNA: TGTGCCAGCACCCGTCCCGGGACTAGCATCGCAGATACGCAGTATTTT.

This chain links TRBV5-1 with TRBJ2-1; no firm D call. Germline loops: CDR1 SGHRS, CDR2 YFSETQ. The CDR3 sequence is 14 residues long. Trimming cost V 1 base and J 7 bases, with 12 bases left between them. The CDR3 DNA follows: TGCGCCAGCAGCTTGATGGAGTTAAGGAATGAGCAGTTCTTC. Amino acid sequence: CASSLMELRNEQFF. Looking up the rest from reference TRBV5-1 and TRBJ2-1 gives the full variable domain: KAGVTQTPRYLIKTRGQQVTLSCSPISGHRSVSWYQQTPGQGLQFLFEYFSETQRNKGNFPGRFSGRQFSNSRSEMNVSTLELGDSALYLCASSLMELRNEQFFGPGTRLTVL.

The CDR3 spells CASSAPFGSPLHF. The CDR3 DNA is TGTGCCAGCAGCGCCCCTTTTGGCTCACCCCTCCACTTT. The chain links TRBV6-2 or TRBV6-3 to TRBJ1-6; no clear D. The CDR3 runs to 13 residues. Trimming removed 6 bases at V and 10 bases at J, with 13 bases between. The germline CDR1 and CDR2 sequences are MNHEY and SVGEGT.

This clone was observed once. The rearrangement uses TRBV29-1 and TRBJ2-5, with D possibly TRBD1 on 6 matching bases. Trimming removed 7 bases from V and 2 bases from J, with 14 bases in between. Germline assignment: CDR1 SQVTM and CDR2 ANQGSEA. The length of the CDR3 is 13 residues. CDR3 sequence (DNA): TGCAGCGCTGACGGGGACAATCAAGAGACCCAGTACTTC. This codes for CSADGDNQETQYF. Based on the CDR3 plus reference TRBV29-1 and TRBJ2-5, the full variable domain is SAVISQKPSRDICQRGTSLTIQCQVDSQVTMMFWYRQQPGQSLTLIATANQGSEATYESGFVIDKFPISRPNLTFSTLTVSNMSPEDSSIYLCSADGDNQETQYFGPGTRLLVL.

The chain recombines TRBV19 with TRBJ1-1; tentatively, D is TRBD1 (6 bases). V was pared by 6 bases and J by 4 bases, with 6 bases between. The CDR3 consists of 11 residues. Germline CDR1 and CDR2: LNHDA and SQIVND (reference sequence). The CDR3 DNA reads TGTGCCAGTAGGGGGGCCACTGAAGCTTTCTTT. Translated, it gives CASRGATEAFF.